The 11 T cell receptor beta chains listed next were all sequenced from one sample in a study of breast tumors, draining lymph nodes, adjacent tissues. TCRdb re-analysed the multiplex PCR reads in MiXCR, keeping a single row per CDR3 protein. The sample records approximately 90,000 distinct CDR3 sequences, roughly 29% being singletons. Breast cancer patients provided tissue from their axillary draining lymph nodes. Sequenced: axillary lymph node tissue. The receptors derive from a female donor with breast cancer. Some clones in this sample may be carry-over from other donors' samples.

There are a few counts of this clonotype. This sequence joins TRBV5-1 and TRBJ2-7; D might be TRBD1 (5 bases). Germline loops: CDR1 SGHRS, CDR2 YFSETQ. The CDR3 has 13 amino acids. Deletions cut 2 bases from V and 2 bases from J, with 8 bases between. This CDR3 is CASSFVGAYEQYF. The CDR3 DNA reads TGCGCCAGCAGCTTTGTAGGGGCCTACGAGCAGTACTTC.

This clonotype has at least ten counts. The chain is built from TRBV7-2 and TRBJ1-6; no reliable D call. The ends were cut back, 4 bases at V and 6 bases at J, with 13 bases in the middle. The CDR3 covers 15 residues. The V gene's germline CDR1 is SGHTA and CDR2 FQGNSA. The CDR3 region is CASSSVTPRNSPLHF. CDR3 in DNA: TGTGCCAGCAGCTCGGTAACCCCGCGTAATTCACCCCTCCACTTT.

CDR3 in DNA: TGCAGTGCTGAGGGACAGGGATTCCGCGAGCAGTACTTC. Translation: CSAEGQGFREQYF. V and J are TRBV20-1 and TRBJ2-7; TRBD1 matches 9 bases. CDR3 size: 13 residues. Germline lookup yields CDR1 DFQATT and CDR2 SNEGSKA (reference sequence). J lost 6 bases, V lost 5 bases, and 8 bases had no gene match.

The table lists this clonotype with many counts. This chain joins TRBV5-1 and TRBJ2-7, with TRBD2 identical over 8 bases. The CDR3 is 15 residues long. Germline V CDR1 and CDR2: SGHRS, YFSETQ. With 4 bases clipped from V and 6 bases from J, the junction kept 12 bases outside the gene matches. The chain's CDR3 is CASSPIAGSGVEQYF. In DNA, the CDR3 is TGCGCCAGCAGCCCGATAGCGGGTAGCGGGGTCGAGCAGTACTTC.

This clonotype was seen at least ten times. The chain employs TRBV24-1 and TRBJ2-2, with TRBD1 identical over 11 bases. Looked up from germline, CDR1 is KGHDR and CDR2 is SFDVKD. Losses at the gene ends were 2 bases for V and 1 base for J; bases not matched to a gene: 5. The CDR3 covers 18 residues. The CDR3 DNA is TGTGCCACCAGTGATTGGGGGACAGGGGGGTTGAACACCGGGGAGCTGTTTTTT. Amino acid sequence: CATSDWGTGGLNTGELFF.

This clonotype was counted only a few times. This may be a read error: a much more frequent sequence differs by one nucleotide. The V and J genes are TRBV6-2 or TRBV6-3 and TRBJ2-2, with 10 bases identical to TRBD2. The CDR3 sequence is 16 residues long. V lost 5 bases to trimming and J lost 3 bases; unmatched junction nucleotides: 6. Germline lookup yields CDR1 MNHEY and CDR2 SVGEGT. The CDR3 sequence: CASSHASGRYTGELFF. The CDR3, as DNA: TGTGCCAGCAGTCACGCTAGCGGGAGATACACCGGGGAGCTGTTTTTT.

The table lists this clonotype with many counts. A clone one base away is much larger, so this may be a read error. CDR3 nucleotides: TGTGCCAGCAGCTTATCCTGGGGGGGGACTGGAAGCACCATATATTTT. Its translation is CASSLSWGGTGSTIYF. This sequence joins TRBV7-2 and TRBJ1-3; weak D call: TRBD1 (5 bases). Germline V gives CDR1 SGHTA, CDR2 FQGNSA. There are 16 residues in the CDR3.

To note about this clonotype: At one end the junction does not follow the germline gene, possibly because of a read error. The CDR3 reads CASSQGRGDEESRGYTF. In nucleotides, the CDR3 is TGTGCCAGCAGCCAAGGTCGGGGGGACGAGGAGTCGCGAGGCTACACCTTC. The V call is TRBV4-1, the J call TRBJ1-2, with D possibly matching TRBD1 (5 bases). The germline V gene has CDR1 MGHRA and CDR2 YSYEKL. The CDR3 runs 17 residues.

This clonotype was seen many times. The CDR3 protein is CASSVEVGLGGRADTQYF. CDR3 nucleotides: TGTGCCAGCAGCGTAGAAGTGGGACTGGGGGGACGGGCAGATACGCAGTATTTT. V usage is TRBV9 and J usage is TRBJ2-3, with D possibly TRBD2 on 6 matching bases. The germline CDR1 and CDR2 sequences are SGDLS and YYNGEE. V was clipped by 0 bases and J by 4 bases, with 21 bases between them. The CDR3 runs to 18 residues.

J is TRBJ2-3 and V is TRBV12-3 or TRBV12-4; 7 nucleotides align to TRBD2. This CDR3 region has 16 residues. Trimming removed 3 bases from V and 5 bases from J; junction bases left unmatched: 11. The CDR3 DNA reads as TGTGCCAGCAGTTTCGTGGCGGGAGTTCAGATAGATACGCAGTATTTT. The encoded protein is CASSFVAGVQIDTQYF.

The sample holds many counts of this clonotype. A much larger clone lies one base from this, so it may be a read error. This rearrangement joins TRBV4-1 to TRBJ1-2; D remains ambiguous. The CDR3 consists of 16 residues. In germline, CDR1 is MGHRA, CDR2 YSYEKL. The CDR3 nucleotides read TGCGCCAGCAGCCAAGATCGAGGGTATGAATCCTATGGCCACACCTTC. As protein: CASSQDRGYESYGHTF.